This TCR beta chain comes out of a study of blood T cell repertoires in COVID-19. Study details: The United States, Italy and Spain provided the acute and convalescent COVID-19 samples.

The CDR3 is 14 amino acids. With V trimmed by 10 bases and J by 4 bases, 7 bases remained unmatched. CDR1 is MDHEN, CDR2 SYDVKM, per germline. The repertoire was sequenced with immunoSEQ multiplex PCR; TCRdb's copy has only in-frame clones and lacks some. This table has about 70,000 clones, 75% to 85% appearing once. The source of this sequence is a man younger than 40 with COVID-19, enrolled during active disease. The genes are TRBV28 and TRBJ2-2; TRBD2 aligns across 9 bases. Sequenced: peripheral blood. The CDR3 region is CATLAGATTGELFF. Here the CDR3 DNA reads TGTGCCACCTTAGCGGGAGCGACCACCGGGGAGCTGTTTTTT.